The clone carrying this TCR beta chain was detected once. Antigen specificity is unknown. This CDR3 is 15 amino acids long. Looked up from germline, CDR1 is SGHDT and CDR2 is YYEEEE. V lost 2 bases to trimming and J lost 3 bases; unmatched junction nucleotides: 2. The record originates from a study of cytomegalovirus exposure and HLA in healthy donors. Produced via immunoSEQ multiplex PCR; TCRdb's table is partial and in-frame only. In the table there are 140,000 or so clones, 89% of which are singletons. Findings and limits, study-wide: Researchers catalogued under 200 TCR beta chains as cytomegalovirus-associated.

Material for sequencing was PBMCs. The gene calls are TRBV5-6 and TRBJ2-5; 12 nucleotides align to TRBD2. The source of this sequence is a young woman in good health and CMV-seropositive. CDR3 in DNA: TGTGCCAGCAGCTTCAGGACTAGCGGGGAAGAGACCCAGTACTTC. Amino acid sequence: CASSFRTSGEETQYF.